This TCR beta chain was sequenced for a study of siplizumab effects on memory and regulatory T cells. Study-wide results and caveats: Unstimulated subset assignment was obtained for only a minor fraction of alloreactive clones. Alloreactive sequences whose origin lay in unstimulated CD4+ memory cells were significantly reduced by siplizumab. Where siplizumab was present, mappable alloreactive CD4+ clones averaged approximately 73% Treg-derived, compared with 25% to 30% in controls. Memory cells seemed less diverse than naive T cells, which also seemed major contributors to the alloresponse.

As for this clone: Its antigen remains unidentified.

The germline V gene has CDR1 SGHTA and CDR2 FQGTGA. The trim removed 5 bases at V and 5 bases at J, leaving 7 bases unmatched. The length of the CDR3 is 16 residues. Sequencing used immunoSEQ multiplex PCR; TCRdb keeps in-frame clones, though not all of them. The table has 85,000 to 90,000 clones, 85% to 90% seen once. The receptor's source is a human donor in good health. The sequencing sample was made of CD4+ T cells sorted from blood. V is TRBV7-3 and J is TRBJ2-3; 13 bases fit TRBD2. The CDR3 bases are TGTGCCAGCAGCCCACTAGCGGGAGGGCGTGGAGATACGCAGTATTTT. It yields the protein CASSPLAGGRGDTQYF.